These T cell receptor beta chains were read from a single sample in a study of beta chain features in type 1 diabetes. Profiled with immunoSEQ multiplex PCR; TCRdb holds only in-frame clones, not every one. This repertoire shows under 900,000 clones, 15% to 20% found once; its top ten account for 0.023%. Sequenced sample: naive CD4+ T cells from blood. These receptors all come from a woman aged 18-30 years in good health. Each CDR3 is given with its conserved first and last residue. A D gene is named only where the DNA matches it firmly. Size values are once, few and many counts, or a class for expanded clones, and some rows have none.

j_gene | v_gene | d_gene | abundance | CDR3nt | CDR3aa
TRBJ2-1 | TRBV20-1 | NA | NA | TGCAGTACGCTAGGCTATAATGAGCAGTTCTTC | CSTLGYNEQFF
TRBJ1-6 | TRBV6-5 | NA | NA | TGTGCCAGCAGTTACGGGGCGAATTCACCCCTCCACTTT | CASSYGANSPLHF
TRBJ2-1 | TRBV27 | NA | few | TGTGCCAGCAGTTTTTTGGGTGTCTTCGATGAGCAGTTCTTC | CASSFLGVFDEQFF
TRBJ2-7 | TRBV19 | NA | few | TGTGCCAGTAGTAACACCGAAGGCTACGAGCAGTACTTC | CASSNTEGYEQYF
TRBJ2-2 | TRBV29-1 | NA | NA | TGCAGCGTTGGAGCCTCGACAGGAAACACCGGGGAGCTGTTTTTT | CSVGASTGNTGELFF
TRBJ2-1 | TRBV10-3 | TRBD2 | few | TGTGCCATCAGTAAAGGACTAGCGGGAGAGACCAATGAGCAGTTCTTC | CAISKGLAGETNEQFF
TRBJ2-3 | TRBV5-1 | NA | NA | TGCGCCAGCAGCTTGGCCGCAGATAGCACAGATACGCAGTATTTT | CASSLAADSTDTQYF
TRBJ1-2 | TRBV4-3 | NA | few | TGCGCCAGCAGCCAAGATCAGGTGACGGGCACTACACCTTACACCTTC | CASSQDQVTGTTPYTF
TRBJ2-3 | TRBV2 | NA | NA | TGTGCCAGCAGCCCCGGACAGAACCAATACACAGATACGCAGTATTTT | CASSPGQNQYTDTQYF
TRBJ2-2 | TRBV7-9 | TRBD2 | NA | TGTGCCAGCAGCCGTCCTACTAGCGGGATTACCGGGGAGCTGTTTTTT | CASSRPTSGITGELFF
TRBJ2-1 | TRBV21-1 | NA | NA | TGTGCCAGCAGGAGAAGACAGGGATTTTCTGGAGATGAGCAGTTCTTC | CASRRRQGFSGDEQFF
TRBJ2-1 | TRBV19 | NA | NA | TGTGCCAGTAGTATAGAAAGTAGCTCCTACAATGAGCAGTTCTTC | CASSIESSSYNEQFF
TRBJ2-6 | TRBV5-1 | TRBD1 | NA | TGCGCCAGCAGCTTAGGACAGGGGGCCGGTGGGGCCAACGTCCTGACTTTC | CASSLGQGAGGANVLTF
TRBJ2-2 | TRBV27 | NA | few | TGTGCCAGCAGTGCACGACAGGGCGGGGACGCCACCGGGGAGCTGTTTTTT | CASSARQGGDATGELFF
TRBJ2-3 | TRBV5-1 | NA | NA | TGCGCCAGCCAGCGGACTTTCGGGGTACCACAGTCCATCACAGATACGCAGTATTTT | CASQRTFGVPQSITDTQYF
TRBJ2-7 | TRBV7-9 | NA | NA | TGTGCCAGCAGCTTAGTTGCTGACCCGGTCCACGAGCAGTACTTC | CASSLVADPVHEQYF
TRBJ2-5 | TRBV19 | TRBD1 | few | TGTGCCAGTAGTACGGGACAGTCGGGGGAGACCCAGTACTTC | CASSTGQSGETQYF
TRBJ1-1 | TRBV6-5 | TRBD1 | few | TGTGCCAGCAGTGACAGGGTTTCGCAGGCTTTCTTT | CASSDRVSQAFF
TRBJ2-1 | TRBV11-2 | NA | NA | TGTGCCAGCAGCTCGGTAGGGAATGAGCAGTTCTTC | CASSSVGNEQFF
TRBJ1-2 | TRBV14 | NA | few | TGTGCCAGCAGCCACGGATCTAACTATGGCTACACCTTC | CASSHGSNYGYTF
TRBJ2-3 | TRBV4-2 | NA | few | TGTGCCAGCAGCCAACTCACTAGCACCGACACAGATACGCAGTATTTT | CASSQLTSTDTDTQYF
TRBJ2-7 | TRBV6-5 | NA | NA | TGTGCCAGCAGTTTCGTAGCAGGATCCTACGAGCAGTACTTC | CASSFVAGSYEQYF
TRBJ2-1 | TRBV14 | NA | few | TGTGCCAGCAGCCAAGTACTAGCCCGCAATGAGCAGTTCTTC | CASSQVLARNEQFF
TRBJ1-5 | TRBV7-2 | NA | few | TGTGCCAGCAGCTTACTCCCCTTCCCTAGCAATCAGCCCCAGCATTTT | CASSLLPFPSNQPQHF
TRBJ2-7 | TRBV28 | NA | NA | TGTGCCAGCAGGACGGAGAACAGCTACGAGCAGTACTTC | CASRTENSYEQYF
TRBJ1-2 | TRBV7-2 | NA | NA | TGTGCCAGCAGCGTCCAGGGGAACTATGGCTACACCTTC | CASSVQGNYGYTF
TRBJ2-1 | TRBV18 | NA | NA | TGTGCCAGCTCACCGCTGGCTAAGACTTACAATGAGCAGTTCTTC | CASSPLAKTYNEQFF
TRBJ2-3 | TRBV27 | TRBD1 | NA | TGTGCCAGCAGTTCGCGACAGGGATTCACAGATACGCAGTATTTT | CASSSRQGFTDTQYF
TRBJ2-1 | TRBV10-3 | TRBD2 | few | TGTGCCACTAATAGACTAGCGGGAGGGAATGAGCAGTTCTTC | CATNRLAGGNEQFF
TRBJ2-2 | TRBV11-3 | NA | NA | TGTGCCAGCAGCTCCCGGGCCCTTAACACCGGGGAGCTGTTTTTT | CASSSRALNTGELFF
TRBJ2-3 | TRBV7-8 | NA | NA | TGTGCCAGCAGCTTAGTGGTGGGAGAGGGTACGCAGTATTTT | CASSLVVGEGTQYF
TRBJ1-2 | TRBV7-9 | TRBD1 | few | TGTGCCAGCAGCTTTCCGGGACAGGGGGAGTCTTATGGCTACACCTTC | CASSFPGQGESYGYTF
TRBJ1-1 | TRBV7-9 | NA | NA | TGTGCCAGCAGCTTAGAAGGGAACACTGAAGCTTTCTTT | CASSLEGNTEAFF
TRBJ2-6 | TRBV7-7 | NA | few | TGTGCTAGCAGCTTAGACCGCGCCGGCGTCCTGACTTTC | CASSLDRAGVLTF
TRBJ1-4 | TRBV4-3 | TRBD1 | few | TGCGCCAGCAGCCATTCCGGGACAGGTTCTGAAAAACTGTTTTTT | CASSHSGTGSEKLFF
TRBJ2-1 | TRBV18 | TRBD2 | NA | TGTGCCAGCTCATCGCGGGAGTCCTACAATGAGCAGTTCTTC | CASSSRESYNEQFF
TRBJ1-2 | TRBV4-2 | NA | few | TGTGCCAGCAGCCCGGGTAGGACATTCGCGGGGCTATATGGCTACACCTTC | CASSPGRTFAGLYGYTF
TRBJ2-7 | TRBV7-2 | NA | NA | TGTGCCAGCAGCTTAGCTGGGAGGAACGAGCAGTACTTC | CASSLAGRNEQYF
TRBJ1-5 | TRBV6-6 | TRBD1 | NA | TGTGCCAGCAGGGGACAGGGCAATCAGCCCCAGCATTTT | CASRGQGNQPQHF
TRBJ2-7 | TRBV9 | TRBD2 | few | TGTGCCAGCAGCGTAGGACTAGCGGCCTCCTACGAGCAGTACTTC | CASSVGLAASYEQYF
TRBJ2-3 | TRBV6-5 | NA | NA | TGTGCCAGCAGACCCGATGGAAATACGCAGTATTTT | CASRPDGNTQYF
TRBJ1-2 | TRBV28 | NA | NA | TGTGCCAGCAGTTGGAGGGCAGCCTATGGCTACACCTTC | CASSWRAAYGYTF
TRBJ2-3 | TRBV10-3 | TRBD1 | NA | TGTGCCATCAGTGCGTCGACAGGGTTTACAGATACGCAGTATTTT | CAISASTGFTDTQYF
TRBJ1-2 | TRBV6-1 | NA | NA | TGTGCCAGCAGTGAAGCGGGCGGCTTTTGGTCCTATGGCTACACCTTC | CASSEAGGFWSYGYTF
TRBJ1-2 | TRBV28 | TRBD1 | NA | TGTGCCAGCAGTCCTCCGGACAGGGTTTATGGCTACACCTTC | CASSPPDRVYGYTF
TRBJ2-1 | TRBV28 | TRBD2 | NA | TGTGCCAGCAGTTTAGGACGGGGGGAAGGGGAGCAGTTCTTC | CASSLGRGEGEQFF
TRBJ1-2 | TRBV6-6 | NA | NA | TGTGCCAGCAGTTACTCCAGGGACAACGGCGGCTACACCTTC | CASSYSRDNGGYTF
TRBJ1-3 | TRBV6-6 | NA | few | TGTGCCAGCAGTGGGACTTTGGGAGGAAACACCATATATTTT | CASSGTLGGNTIYF
TRBJ2-5 | TRBV13 | NA | NA | TGTGCCAGCAGCTTCGGTCTGAGCGCAGAGACCCAGTACTTC | CASSFGLSAETQYF
TRBJ2-5 | TRBV19 | TRBD2 | NA | TGTGCCAGCGAAAGACTAGCGGGAGCGGAGGAGACCCAGTACTTC | CASERLAGAEETQYF
TRBJ2-7 | TRBV4-3 | NA | NA | TGCGCCAGCAGCCAAGATGCCCGCTACGGGCAGTACTTC | CASSQDARYGQYF
TRBJ1-1 | TRBV7-9 | TRBD1 | NA | TGTGCCAGCAGCACTTTCCCTCGGGGGAAGAAGGGGGCAAACACTGAAGCTTTCTTT | CASSTFPRGKKGANTEAFF
TRBJ2-7 | TRBV18 | NA | NA | TGTGCCAGCTCACCACTCTTGGGTCACGAGCAGTACTTC | CASSPLLGHEQYF
TRBJ2-5 | TRBV15 | TRBD1 | few | TGTGCCACCAGCATCGACAGGGAGTTCGGGACCCAGTACTTC | CATSIDREFGTQYF
TRBJ2-7 | TRBV7-3 | TRBD1 | NA | TGTGCCAGCAGCTCCGGGACAGGTGAAGAGCAGTACTTC | CASSSGTGEEQYF
TRBJ1-5 | TRBV15 | TRBD1 | few | TGTGCCACCAGCAGCGGGACAGGGGGCAATCAGCCCCAGCATTTT | CATSSGTGGNQPQHF
TRBJ2-7 | TRBV7-9 | TRBD1 | NA | TGTGCCAGCAGCTTACCGAACAGGGGCGCACACTCCTACGAGCAGTACTTC | CASSLPNRGAHSYEQYF
TRBJ2-2 | TRBV28 | NA | few | TGTGCCAGCAGTCCCCCGAACACCGGGGAGCTGTTTTTT | CASSPPNTGELFF
TRBJ2-1 | TRBV7-3 | NA | few | TGTGCCAGCAGCTTCTTGGGGCCCGGGAATGAGCAGTTCTTC | CASSFLGPGNEQFF
TRBJ1-3 | TRBV7-9 | NA | NA | TGTGCCAGCAGCTTAAGGGCCGACAGACACTCTGGAAACACCATATATTTT | CASSLRADRHSGNTIYF